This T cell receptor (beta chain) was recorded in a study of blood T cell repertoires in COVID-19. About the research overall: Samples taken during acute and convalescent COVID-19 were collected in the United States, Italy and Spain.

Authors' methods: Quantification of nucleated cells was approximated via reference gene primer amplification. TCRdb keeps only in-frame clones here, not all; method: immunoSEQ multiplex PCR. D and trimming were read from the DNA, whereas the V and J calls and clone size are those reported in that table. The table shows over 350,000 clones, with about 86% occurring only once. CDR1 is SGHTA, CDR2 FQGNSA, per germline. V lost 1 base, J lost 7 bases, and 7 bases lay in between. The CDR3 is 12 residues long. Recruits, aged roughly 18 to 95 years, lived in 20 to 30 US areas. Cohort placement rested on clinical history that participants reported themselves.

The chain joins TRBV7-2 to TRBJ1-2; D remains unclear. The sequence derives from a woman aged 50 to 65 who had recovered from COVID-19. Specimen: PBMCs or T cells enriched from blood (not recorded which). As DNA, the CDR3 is TGTGCCAGCAGCTTAGGAGTCGGTGGCTACACCTTC. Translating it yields CASSLGVGGYTF.